This record concerns one T cell receptor beta chain sequence. Its antigen is unknown. Measured with immunoSEQ multiplex PCR; TCRdb has only the in-frame clones, and not every one. The table has 450,000 to 500,000 clones, 81% seen once; the top ten hold roughly 13%. These data come from a study of shared clonotypes between healthy human individuals. Study-wide results and limits: Collection of samples was limited to blood; tissue repertoires likely differ.

The source material was PBMCs. This receptor was identified in a woman aged 40-49 years in good health. Some clones in this sample may be carry-over from other donors' samples.

This chain's CDR3 is CASSQEGLLGAYEQYF. The CDR3 DNA reads TGCGCCAGCAGCCAAGAGGGGCTCCTAGGGGCCTACGAGCAGTACTTC. The rearrangement links TRBV4-1 to TRBJ2-7; possibly TRBD1 for D (5 bases). Germline values: CDR1 MGHRA, CDR2 YSYEKL. V lost 0 bases and J lost 2, with 14 bases in between. The CDR3 length is 16 residues.